These 6 T cell receptor beta chains share one sample of origin, sequenced in a study of cytomegalovirus exposure and HLA in healthy donors. In the PCR, 60 Vbeta and 13 Jbeta primers were used. The repertoire was sequenced with immunoSEQ multiplex PCR; TCRdb's copy has only in-frame clones and lacks some. Of over 150,000 clones detected, over 65% appear once; the ten largest clones hold less than 3.5%. The sample was PBMCs. These receptors all stem from a woman aged 30 to 39 in good health and CMV-seronegative.

The V gene is TRBV28, the J gene TRBJ2-3; 10 bases are shared with TRBD2. Per germline, CDR1 MDHEN and CDR2 SYDVKM. This CDR3 is 19 amino acids long. With V trimmed by 4 bases and J by 4 bases, 17 bases remained unmatched. For the CDR3, the DNA is TGTGCCAGCAGTTCCCTGCTAGCGGGAGCACCCGGTTTCCCAGATACGCAGTATTTT. Protein: CASSSLLAGAPGFPDTQYF.

This chain uses TRBV2 with TRBJ2-7, with 7 bases that match TRBD1. V trimming: 6 bases; J trimming: 1 base; junction bases outside the gene matches: 6. Germline V gene data show CDR1 as SNHLY and CDR2 as FYNNEI. The CDR3 runs to 14 residues. The CDR3 loop reads CASRPRQGSYEQYF. The CDR3 DNA reads as TGTGCCAGCAGGCCGAGACAGGGTTCCTACGAGCAGTACTTC.

The V call is TRBV5-1, the J call TRBJ1-2; a possible D gene is TRBD1 (5 bases). Germline CDR1 and CDR2: SGHRS and YFSETQ. The CDR3 runs to 13 residues. V lost 2 bases and J lost 0, with 5 bases in between. CDR3 nucleotide sequence: TGCGCCAGCAGCTTAGGGGCTAACTATGGCTACACCTTC. This translates into CASSLGANYGYTF.

V is TRBV5-1 and J is TRBJ2-7; unclear D gene. This CDR3 has 13 residues. The V end lost 2 bases, the J end lost 2 bases, and 8 bases lay between the germline ends. Germline CDR1 SGHRS, CDR2 YFSETQ. CDR3 in DNA: TGCGCCAGCAGCTTTACTTTCACCTACGAGCAGTACTTC. It specifies CASSFTFTYEQYF.

In its sample, this clone was seen once. This chain joins TRBV19 and TRBJ2-4; the D is unclear. This CDR3 comprises 15 residues. The germline V gene has CDR1 LNHDA and CDR2 SQIVND (reference sequence). V was trimmed by 3 bases and J by 0 bases, leaving 9 bases between them. The chain's CDR3 is CASSIGALAKNIQYF. The DNA of the CDR3 is TGTGCCAGTAGTATTGGAGCCCTAGCCAAAAACATTCAGTACTTC. Full variable domain (missing parts from reference TRBV19 and TRBJ2-4): DGGITQSPKYLFRKEGQNVTLSCEQNLNHDAMYWYRQDPGQGLRLIYYSQIVNDFQKGDIAEGYSVSREKKESFPLTVTSAQKNPTAFYLCASSIGALAKNIQYFGAGTRLSVL.

J is TRBJ2-7 and V is TRBV7-8; 14 positions agree with TRBD2. CDR1 is SGHVS and CDR2 is FQNEAQ in the germline V gene. This CDR3 comprises 15 residues. Trimming at V came to 4 bases and at J to 6 bases, leaving 5 bases not matched to a gene. The CDR3: CASSWGTSGGSEQYF. The DNA of the CDR3 is TGTGCCAGCAGCTGGGGGACTAGCGGGGGTTCCGAGCAGTACTTC.